This section outlines one T cell receptor beta chain sequence together with its context. Its antigen is as yet unknown. This sample stems from a study of cytomegalovirus exposure and HLA in healthy donors. Study information: A prior analysis found about 110 million unique TCR beta sequences from around 190 million T cells. The study, taken as a whole, reports: The investigators catalogued 150 to 200 TCR beta chains as cytomegalovirus-associated. Later, an analysis found that common viral pathogens appeared to be linked with several of the most significant clusters. Sequencing artifact likely explains a cluster of highly shared sequence variants.

It was with 60 Vbeta and 13 Jbeta primers that the PCR ran. TCRdb keeps only in-frame clones here, not all; method: immunoSEQ multiplex PCR. This sample's table reports 200,000 or so clones. Sequencing was carried out using PBMCs. The sequence was obtained from a girl aged 2-15 years in good health and CMV-seropositive.

In DNA, the CDR3 is TGTGCCAGCAGATACGCGGGCGAGCAGTACTTC. Translating gives CASRYAGEQYF. V and J are TRBV5-6 and TRBJ2-7, with a possible D match to TRBD2 (5 bases). CDR3 length: 11 residues. The germline V and J ends were trimmed by 5 bases and 6 bases, with 9 bases remaining between them. Germline CDR1 SGHDT, CDR2 YYEEEE.